The rows below give T cell receptor beta chains drawn from one sample of a study of cytotoxic CD8 clonotypes in ibrutinib-treated CLL. Measured with immunoSEQ multiplex PCR; TCRdb has only the in-frame clones, and not every one. The top ten clones hold more than 10% of a sample with some 150,000 clones, approximately 81% of them seen once. Sequenced material: PBMCs, taken after 12 months of ibrutinib treatment. All receptors derive from a human donor with chronic lymphocytic leukemia. CDR3s include the opening cysteine and the closing phenylalanine or tryptophan. A D gene is named only where the DNA matches it firmly. A clone size is listed for some rows: how often the clone was seen (once, few, many), or a class if it is expanded.

CDR3nt	CDR3aa	v_gene	j_gene	abundance	d_gene
TGCAGTGCAGGGGTGACAGATACGCAGTATTTT	CSAGVTDTQYF	TRBV29-1	TRBJ2-3	.	.
TGCAGCGTTCAGTCATACAATGAGCAGTTCTTC	CSVQSYNEQFF	TRBV29-1	TRBJ2-1	.	.
TGTGCCAGCAGCGCCTACGAGCAGTACTTC	CASSAYEQYF	TRBV6-1	TRBJ2-7	.	.
TGTGCCAGCAGCTTAGCGCGGGCAGGGGGCTTACAAGAGACCCAGTACTTC	CASSLARAGGLQETQYF	TRBV7-8	TRBJ2-5	.	TRBD1
TGTGCCACCAGCAGAGAAGCTAGCGGGAGGGCGGGAGATACGCAGTATTTT	CATSREASGRAGDTQYF	TRBV15	TRBJ2-3	.	TRBD2
TGTGCCAGCAGCTACAGTGGAAGCAATCAGCCCCAGCATTTT	CASSYSGSNQPQHF	TRBV27	TRBJ1-5	.	.
TGCAGCGTCTCCCAGGGAGGCACAGATACGCAGTATTTT	CSVSQGGTDTQYF	TRBV29-1	TRBJ2-3	few	.
TGTGCCATAAACCGGGCTAGCGGGGGAAACAATGAGCAGTTCTTC	CAINRASGGNNEQFF	TRBV2	TRBJ2-1	.	TRBD2
TGTGCCAGCAGCGTAGGGCAGGGGGCCACTGAAGCTTTCTTT	CASSVGQGATEAFF	TRBV9	TRBJ1-1	.	TRBD1
TGTGCCAGCATCCCCGGGACGGTGAATTTTCAGCCCCAGCATTTT	CASIPGTVNFQPQHF	TRBV28	TRBJ1-5	once	.
TGTGCCAGCTGGGGACAAGGGATGGGATACACTGAAGCTTTCTTT	CASWGQGMGYTEAFF	TRBV6-5	TRBJ1-1	.	.
TGTGCCAGCCGGATGACTAGCGGGAGCTCCTACGAGCAGTACTTC	CASRMTSGSSYEQYF	TRBV2	TRBJ2-7	.	TRBD2
TGTGCCAGTACTTCTCGGGGGACTACCTCTTTCAATGAGCAGTTCTTC	CASTSRGTTSFNEQFF	TRBV19	TRBJ2-1	.	TRBD2
TGTGCCAGCTCAAAGTCCGGGACGGACACTGAAGCTTTCTTT	CASSKSGTDTEAFF	TRBV18	TRBJ1-1	.	.
TGTGCCATCACCCCAGGACAGGGGAACACTGAAGCTTTCTTT	CAITPGQGNTEAFF	TRBV10-3	TRBJ1-1	.	TRBD1
TGTGCCAGCTCACCGTTAGGGAGCGAGCAGTACTTC	CASSPLGSEQYF	TRBV18	TRBJ2-7	.	.
TGTGCCAGCAGCTTAGATCACTACGAGCAGTACTTC	CASSLDHYEQYF	TRBV11-2	TRBJ2-7	.	.
TGTGCCAGCAGTTACCGGACAGGGGGTTCTTCACACGAGCAGTACTTC	CASSYRTGGSSHEQYF	TRBV6-5	TRBJ2-7	.	TRBD1
TGTGCCAGCAGCTTGCGGGCCGGGACTAGCGGGCTTAGCACAGATACGCAGTATTTT	CASSLRAGTSGLSTDTQYF	TRBV5-6	TRBJ2-3	.	TRBD2
TGCGCCAGCAGCTTGGCCGTCGGGACAGCAAACTCTGGAAACACCATATATTTT	CASSLAVGTANSGNTIYF	TRBV5-1	TRBJ1-3	.	TRBD1
TGTGCCAGCAGCGACCTAGCGGGAGGCGCAAATGAGCAGTTCTTC	CASSDLAGGANEQFF	TRBV11-2	TRBJ2-1	.	TRBD2
TGTGCCAGCAGCGTTACAGATACGCAGTATTTT	CASSVTDTQYF	TRBV11-3	TRBJ2-3	.	.
TGTGCCAGCAGTCGAGAGGAGGTTGGGGAGCTGTTTTTT	CASSREEVGELFF	TRBV6-5	TRBJ2-2	few	.
TGTGCCAGCACTGGCAGGGCAACTAATGAAAAACTGTTTTTT	CASTGRATNEKLFF	TRBV6-6	TRBJ1-4	few	.
TGTGCCAGCAGTGGTGACGGGGCTGTGCAGTTCTTC	CASSGDGAVQFF	TRBV2	TRBJ2-1	.	.
TGTGCCAGTAGTGGCCTGCTAGCGGGAGGGGCTATCAATGAGCAGTTCTTC	CASSGLLAGGAINEQFF	TRBV19	TRBJ2-1	.	TRBD2
TGTGCCTGGAGTATGGAGACAGGGAACTATGGCTACACCTTC	CAWSMETGNYGYTF	TRBV30	TRBJ1-2	.	TRBD1
TGTGCCAGCACAACGGTGGGACAGGGGATTTACGAGCAGTACTTC	CASTTVGQGIYEQYF	TRBV2	TRBJ2-7	few	TRBD1
TGTGCCAGCAGCGCGGGACTAGGCTTCAACAATGAGCAGTTCTTC	CASSAGLGFNNEQFF	TRBV9	TRBJ2-1	.	TRBD2
TGTGCCAGCAGTGTAGGGTCGGGACTCAGACTCTACAATGAGCAGTTCTTC	CASSVGSGLRLYNEQFF	TRBV28	TRBJ2-1	.	.
TGTGCCAGCAGCCGGACATTTGCTGAAGCTTTCTTT	CASSRTFAEAFF	TRBV5-6	TRBJ1-1	.	.
TGTGCCAGTAGTAGGGGTAGCGGGAGGGCCGGGAGTGAGCAGTTCTTC	CASSRGSGRAGSEQFF	TRBV19	TRBJ2-1	.	TRBD2
TGTGCCAGTAGTATAGGCCCCCTTTACAGGGGGTCTCGAGAGACCCAGTACTTC	CASSIGPLYRGSRETQYF	TRBV19	TRBJ2-5	.	TRBD1
TGCGCCAGCAGTTGGAAGCCAGACAATGAGCAGTTCTTC	CASSWKPDNEQFF	TRBV10-1	TRBJ2-1	.	.
TGTGCCAGCAGCCCACCCGGAGTCAGGGGGAACAATGAGCAGTTCTTC	CASSPPGVRGNNEQFF	TRBV28	TRBJ2-1	.	TRBD1
TGTGCCAGCAGCGACAGGGATGGCTACACCTTC	CASSDRDGYTF	TRBV2	TRBJ1-2	few	TRBD1
TGTGCCATCAGTGAGTCGGAACTAGCGGGGGCCCCGTTCTTC	CAISESELAGAPFF	TRBV10-3	TRBJ2-1	.	TRBD2
TGTGCCAGCAGTGAATTGCGGTCAGGGGCCAAAAACATTCAGTACTTC	CASSELRSGAKNIQYF	TRBV25-1	TRBJ2-4	.	.
TGTGCCAGTACCTGGGGGCTAGCGGGAGGAGATACGCAGTATTTT	CASTWGLAGGDTQYF	TRBV19	TRBJ2-3	few	TRBD2
TGTGCCAGCAGTTTATCAGGATATAGCACTGAAGCTTTCTTT	CASSLSGYSTEAFF	TRBV28	TRBJ1-1	once	.
TGTGCCAGCAGCTTACCTAATGAAAAACTGTTTTTT	CASSLPNEKLFF	TRBV7-2	TRBJ1-4	.	.
TGCGCCAGCAGCGAGGGACTAGCGGGAGGGGCAGATACGCAGTATTTT	CASSEGLAGGADTQYF	TRBV5-1	TRBJ2-3	once	TRBD2
TGCGCCAGCAGCCAAGAGGGCCGGGACGGGGAGACCCAGTACTTC	CASSQEGRDGETQYF	TRBV4-1	TRBJ2-5	.	.
TGTGCCAGCTCAAGGACAGGGGGAACTCTAGAGACCCAGTACTTC	CASSRTGGTLETQYF	TRBV18	TRBJ2-5	once	TRBD1
TGTGCCAGCAGCTTGGGCCGGACTAAAGGCGAGTACGAGCAGTACTTC	CASSLGRTKGEYEQYF	TRBV5-4	TRBJ2-7	.	.
TGTGCCAGCAGCTTTCGGAATGAGCAGTTCTTC	CASSFRNEQFF	TRBV5-6	TRBJ2-1	.	.
TGTGCCTTTCGGCGCCCGGGCTGCGAGCAGTACTTC	CAFRRPGCEQYF	TRBV21-1	TRBJ2-7	few	.
TGCGCCAGCAGCTTTCGCGGAGTATCCTATGGCTACACCTTC	CASSFRGVSYGYTF	TRBV5-1	TRBJ1-2	.	.